This paragraph reports one T cell receptor beta chain. Its antigen is still unknown. This was the immunoSEQ version 4 assay in survey mode. TCRdb's table, derived via immunoSEQ multiplex PCR, lists solely in-frame clones and lacks some. Seen here are some 13,000 clones, about three fifths observed once, and the top ten hold roughly 7.2%. Cells were stimulated with overlapping HIV-1 Gag 15-mer peptides. CD4+ T cells upregulating both CD40 ligand and CD69 were sorted as responding cells. The data were obtained in a study of persistence of HIV-infected CD4 T cells. Whole-study results and caveats: TCRbeta richness was lower in CMV- and Gag-responding cells than in anti-CD3/anti-CD28-responding cells.

This TCR was recovered from an adult man with HIV who was CMV-seropositive. This material consisted of CD4+ T cells sorted from PBMCs after roughly 19-hour stimulation, taken from a patient who received antiretroviral therapy.

The CDR3 loop reads CASSPNRGLGQPQHF. DNA for the CDR3: TGTGCCAGCAGCCCTAACAGGGGGCTGGGTCAGCCCCAGCATTTT. The gene calls are TRBV7-2 and TRBJ1-5; 9 bases match TRBD1. V trimming: 5 bases; J trimming: 6 bases; junction bases outside the gene matches: 8. From germline, CDR1 is SGHTA and CDR2 FQGNSA. This CDR3 has 15 residues.